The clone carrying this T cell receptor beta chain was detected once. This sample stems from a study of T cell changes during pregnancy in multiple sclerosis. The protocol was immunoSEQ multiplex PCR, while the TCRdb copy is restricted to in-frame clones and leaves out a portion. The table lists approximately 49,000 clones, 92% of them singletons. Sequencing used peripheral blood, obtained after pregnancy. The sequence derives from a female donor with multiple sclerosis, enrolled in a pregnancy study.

The CDR3 nucleotides read TGCGCCAGCAGCTTACAGGGCCCTAATGAAAAACTGTTTTTT. Translating it yields CASSLQGPNEKLFF. The J gene is TRBJ1-4, the V gene TRBV5-1; the D gene is possibly TRBD1 (6 bases). The CDR3 runs to 14 residues. The V and J ends lost 2 bases and 3 bases respectively, with 8 bases between them. Germline V lookup: CDR1 SGHRS, CDR2 YFSETQ.